A single sample is the source of the 8 T cell receptor beta chains below, sequenced in a study of molecular identifiers for immune sequencing clone quantification. TCRdb redid the calling of the PCR reads with MiXCR, one entry per CDR3 protein. Seen here are around 460,000 distinct CDR3 sequences, under 30% observed once, and the top ten hold approximately 0.76%. Input material: naive CD8+ T cells from blood, with Jurkat cell RNA spiked in. Subset meaning: FACS-sorted CD8+CD4-CCR7+CD45RA+ naive T cells. The receptor source for this set is a human donor in good health. Some libraries in this study had Jurkat cell RNA spiked in.

This clonotype was seen only once. This chain joins TRBV24-1 and TRBJ2-1; 13 bases align to TRBD2. Germline V CDR1 and CDR2: KGHDR, SFDVKD. There are 17 residues in the CDR3. Unmatched junction bases numbered 18, after V lost 4 bases and J lost 16 bases. The CDR3 sequence: CATSDGTSGIVSTERFF. Written as DNA, the CDR3 is TGTGCCACCAGTGACGGGACTAGCGGGATTGTGTCCACTGAGCGCTTCTTC.

V is TRBV28 and J is TRBJ2-7, with a weak D call TRBD2 (6 bases). The CDR3 covers 15 residues. The V gene lost 4 bases and the J gene lost 2 bases, with 15 bases spanning the gap. Per the germline V gene, CDR1 is MDHEN and CDR2 is SYDVKM. The CDR3 protein is CASSSDLTGAYEQYF. The CDR3 nucleotides are TGTGCCAGCAGTTCCGACCTCACGGGGGCCTACGAGCAGTACTTC.

This clonotype came up a few times. V gene TRBV29-1 combines with J gene TRBJ2-7; 9 bases are a match to TRBD2. The germline CDR1 and CDR2 sequences are SQVTM and ANQGSEA. V shed 6 bases and J 5 bases; nucleotides not matched to a gene: 8. The CDR3 totals 13 residues. CDR3 in amino acids: CSVLGLASNEQYF. CDR3 in DNA: TGCAGCGTCCTGGGACTAGCTTCCAACGAGCAGTACTTC.

In this sample, this clonotype turned up a few times. The rearrangement uses TRBV2 and TRBJ2-7; 8 positions match TRBD2. CDR3 length equals 14 residues. In germline, CDR1 is SNHLY, CDR2 FYNNEI. With 6 bases clipped from V and 2 bases from J, the junction kept 6 bases outside the gene matches. The CDR3 region is CASRPAAGAYEQYF. In DNA, the CDR3 is TGTGCCAGCAGGCCCGCAGCGGGGGCCTACGAGCAGTACTTC. Variable domain in full (rest from reference TRBV2 and TRBJ2-7): EPEVTQTPSHQVTQMGQEVILRCVPISNHLYFYWYRQILGQKVEFLVSFYNNEISEKSEIFDDQFSVERPDGSNFTLKIRSTKLEDSAMYFCASRPAAGAYEQYFGPGTRLTVT.

CDR3 loop: CASSQWGGGHYEQYF. In DNA, the CDR3 is TGTGCCAGCAGCCAGTGGGGCGGGGGGCACTACGAGCAGTACTTC. J is TRBJ2-7 and V is TRBV7-9; TRBD2 agrees at 8 bases. This CDR3 spans 15 amino acids. Germline loops: CDR1 SEHNR, CDR2 FQNEAQ (reference sequence). V lost 5 bases, J lost 3 bases, and 9 bases stayed unmatched.

In DNA, the CDR3 is TGTGCCAGTAACCCCGGGACTAGGGGTGTAAATGAGCAGTTCTTC. It yields the protein CASNPGTRGVNEQFF. J is TRBJ2-1 and V is TRBV19, with 8 bases fitting TRBD2. Germline assignment: CDR1 LNHDA and CDR2 SQIVND (reference sequence). V dropped 7 bases and J dropped 7; count of bases not matched to a gene: 12. The CDR3 spans 15 residues.

As to this clonotype: At one of its ends the junction is not consistent with the germline gene, which may arise from a read error. V is TRBV30 and J is TRBJ2-7, with D possibly matching TRBD1 (6 bases). The CDR3 runs to 12 residues. Germline V gives CDR1 GTSNPN, CDR2 SVGIG (reference sequence). The CDR3: CAWSVQGPDPVF. In DNA form, the CDR3 reads TGTGCCTGGAGTGTACAGGGTCCAGATCCGGTTTTC.

This clonotype was observed at least ten times. The V and J genes are TRBV4-1 and TRBJ2-6; possibly TRBD1 or TRBD2 for D (5 bases each). CDR3 length: 18 residues. The V gene lost 0 bases and the J gene lost 4 bases, with 16 bases spanning the gap. Germline-derived CDR1 and CDR2 are MGHRA and YSYEKL. The CDR3 sequence: CASSQERSLGDGANVLTF. As DNA, the CDR3 is TGCGCCAGCAGCCAAGAACGGTCCCTCGGGGACGGGGCCAACGTCCTGACTTTC.